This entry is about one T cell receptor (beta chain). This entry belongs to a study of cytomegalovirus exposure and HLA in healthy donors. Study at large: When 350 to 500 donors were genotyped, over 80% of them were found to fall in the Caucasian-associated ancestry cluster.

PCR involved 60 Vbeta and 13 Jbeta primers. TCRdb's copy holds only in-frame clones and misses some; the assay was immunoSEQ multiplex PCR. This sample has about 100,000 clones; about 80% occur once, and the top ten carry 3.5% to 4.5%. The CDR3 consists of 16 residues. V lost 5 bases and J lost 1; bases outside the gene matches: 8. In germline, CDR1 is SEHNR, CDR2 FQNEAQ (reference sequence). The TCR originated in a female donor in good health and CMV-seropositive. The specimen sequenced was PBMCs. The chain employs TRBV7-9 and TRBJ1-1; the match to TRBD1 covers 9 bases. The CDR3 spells CASSLGTGLGNTEAFF. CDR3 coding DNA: TGTGCCAGCAGCCTGGGGACAGGGTTGGGGAACACTGAAGCTTTCTTT.